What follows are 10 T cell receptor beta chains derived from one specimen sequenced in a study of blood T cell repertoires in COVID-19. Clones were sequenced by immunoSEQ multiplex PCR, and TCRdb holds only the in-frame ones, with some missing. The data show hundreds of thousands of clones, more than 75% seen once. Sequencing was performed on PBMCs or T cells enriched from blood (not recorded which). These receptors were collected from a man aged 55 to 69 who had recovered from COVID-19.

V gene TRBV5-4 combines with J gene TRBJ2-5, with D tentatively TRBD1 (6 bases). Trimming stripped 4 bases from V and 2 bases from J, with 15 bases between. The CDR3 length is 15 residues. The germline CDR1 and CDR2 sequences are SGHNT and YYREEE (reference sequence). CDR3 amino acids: CASSPAWGPQETQYF. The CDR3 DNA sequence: TGTGCCAGCAGCCCCGCTTGGGGGCCTCAAGAGACCCAGTACTTC.

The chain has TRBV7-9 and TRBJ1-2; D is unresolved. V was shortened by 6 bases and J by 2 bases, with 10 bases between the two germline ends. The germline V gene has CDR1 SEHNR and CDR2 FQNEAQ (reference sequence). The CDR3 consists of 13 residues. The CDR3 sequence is CASSLGRNYGYTF. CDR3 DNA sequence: TGTGCCAGCAGTTTGGGCAGAAACTATGGCTACACCTTC.

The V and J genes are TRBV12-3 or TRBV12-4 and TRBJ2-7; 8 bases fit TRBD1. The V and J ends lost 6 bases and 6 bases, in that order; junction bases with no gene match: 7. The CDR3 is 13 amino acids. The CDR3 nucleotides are TGTGCCAGCAGCTTGTCAGGGGGCGGCGAGCAGTACTTC. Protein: CASSLSGGGEQYF.

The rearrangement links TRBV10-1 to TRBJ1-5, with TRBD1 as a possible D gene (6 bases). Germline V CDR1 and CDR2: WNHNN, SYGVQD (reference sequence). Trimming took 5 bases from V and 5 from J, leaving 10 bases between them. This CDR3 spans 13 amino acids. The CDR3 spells CASSPDSYQPQHF. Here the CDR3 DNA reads TGCGCCAGCAGTCCGGACAGCTATCAGCCCCAGCATTTT.

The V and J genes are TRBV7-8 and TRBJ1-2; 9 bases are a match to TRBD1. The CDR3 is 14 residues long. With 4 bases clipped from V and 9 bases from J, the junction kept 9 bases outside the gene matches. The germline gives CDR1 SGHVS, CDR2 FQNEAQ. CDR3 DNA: TGTGCCAGCAGCTCAACCGGGACAGGGTGGAGCTACACCTTC. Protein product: CASSSTGTGWSYTF.

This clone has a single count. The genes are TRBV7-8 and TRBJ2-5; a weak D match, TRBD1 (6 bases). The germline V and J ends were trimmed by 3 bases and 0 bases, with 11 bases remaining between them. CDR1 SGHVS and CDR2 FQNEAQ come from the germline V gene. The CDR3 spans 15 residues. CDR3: CASSFRDTYQETQYF. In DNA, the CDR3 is TGTGCCAGCAGCTTCCGGGACACGTACCAAGAGACCCAGTACTTC.

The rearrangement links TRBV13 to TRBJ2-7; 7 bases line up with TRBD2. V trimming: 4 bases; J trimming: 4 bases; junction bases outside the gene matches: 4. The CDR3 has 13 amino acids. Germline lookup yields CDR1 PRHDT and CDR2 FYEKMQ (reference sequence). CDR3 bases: TGTGCCAGCAGCTCTGGGGGGGGTTACGAGCAGTACTTC. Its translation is CASSSGGGYEQYF.

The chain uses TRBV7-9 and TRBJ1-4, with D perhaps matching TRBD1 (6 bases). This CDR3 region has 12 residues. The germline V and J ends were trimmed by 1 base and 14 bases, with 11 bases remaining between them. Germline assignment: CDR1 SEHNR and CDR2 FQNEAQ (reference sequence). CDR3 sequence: CASSLGSGDLFF. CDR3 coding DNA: TGTGCCAGCAGCTTAGGGTCAGGGGATCTGTTTTTT.

The CDR3: CASSRQGPYGYTF. The CDR3, as DNA: TGTGCCAGCAGTCGACAGGGTCCCTATGGCTACACCTTC. The chain employs TRBV12-3 or TRBV12-4 and TRBJ1-2, with TRBD1 matching 7 bases. This CDR3 is built from 13 residues. The V segment lost 5 bases and the J segment 4 bases; nucleotides outside the gene matches: 4.

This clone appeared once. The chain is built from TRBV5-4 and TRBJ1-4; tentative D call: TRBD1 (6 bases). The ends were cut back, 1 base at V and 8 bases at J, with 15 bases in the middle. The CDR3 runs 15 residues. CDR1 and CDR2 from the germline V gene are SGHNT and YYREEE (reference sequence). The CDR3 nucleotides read TGTGCCAGCAGCTTGTTCGAGGACAGAGGGGAAAAACTGTTTTTT. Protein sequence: CASSLFEDRGEKLFF.